Below, 12 T cell receptor beta chains from the same sample are listed, as sequenced in a study of graft-versus-host responses after intestinal transplantation. What these receptors recognize is not known. Repertoires were generated with immunoSEQ multiplex PCR, while TCRdb's copy carries only in-frame clones and drops some. The table has some 41,000 clones, roughly 95% seen once. The sequencing used unstimulated CD8+ T cells sorted from spleen or lymph node cells, collected before transplant. The receptor set was obtained from a human donor who was the organ donor for an intestinal transplant.

The rearrangement joins TRBV19 to TRBJ1-2; D is unresolved. Germline V gene data show CDR1 as LNHDA and CDR2 as SQIVND (reference sequence). Trimming shortened V by 5 bases and J by 5 bases, and 3 bases separated the two germline ends. This CDR3 spans 10 amino acids. The CDR3 coding sequence is TGTGCCAGTAGTGGGTATGGCTACACCTTC. Its protein product is CASSGYGYTF.

V gene TRBV11-2 combines with J gene TRBJ2-5, with 7 bases matching TRBD1. From germline, CDR1 is SGHAT and CDR2 FQNNGV. The CDR3 extends over 13 amino acids. The V gene end was trimmed by 8 bases and the J gene end by 4 bases; junction bases not matched to a gene: 7. The CDR3 spells CASGEGATETQYF. As DNA, the CDR3 is TGTGCCAGCGGAGAGGGGGCCACAGAGACCCAGTACTTC.

J is TRBJ2-3 and V is TRBV18, with D uncertain. Trimming removed 3 bases from V and 4 bases from J, with 11 bases in between. From germline, CDR1 is KGHSH and CDR2 LQKENI. The CDR3 contains 14 residues. The CDR3 sequence: CASSPGPLADTQYF. For the CDR3, the DNA is TGTGCCAGCTCACCCGGGCCACTGGCAGATACGCAGTATTTT.

V is TRBV10-1 and J is TRBJ1-4; D is uncertain. CDR1 WNHNN and CDR2 SYGVQD come from the germline V gene (reference sequence). Trimming stripped 7 bases from V and 0 bases from J, with 30 bases between. There are 21 residues in the CDR3. CDR3 DNA: TGCGCCAGCATTGGTCTTCAGCGGGCCTCCGAAACAGAGGCAACTAATGAAAAACTGTTTTTT. Amino acid sequence: CASIGLQRASETEATNEKLFF.

V gene TRBV15 combines with J gene TRBJ1-5; D unresolved. From germline, CDR1 is LNHNV and CDR2 YYDKDF (reference sequence). This CDR3 is built from 14 residues. Trimming stripped 2 bases from V and 1 base from J, with 6 bases between. In DNA form, the CDR3 reads TGTGCCACCAGCAGAACGGACAGCAATCAGCCCCAGCATTTT. This sequence encodes CATSRTDSNQPQHF.

This clone was seen just once. The rearrangement links TRBV4-2 to TRBJ2-7, with 7 bases identical to TRBD1. The CDR3 consists of 16 residues. The J segment lost 1 base and the V segment lost 1 base, leaving 7 bases of the junction unmatched. In germline, CDR1 is LGHNA, CDR2 YNFKEQ. DNA of the CDR3: TGTGCCAGCAGCCAAGCTCGGACAGGCAGTTCCTACGAGCAGTACTTC. Translated, it gives CASSQARTGSSYEQYF.

This rearrangement joins TRBV13 to TRBJ1-2; TRBD1 might be the D (6 bases). V lost 3 bases and J lost 6, with 8 bases in between. The CDR3 runs to 12 residues. The germline V gene has CDR1 PRHDT and CDR2 FYEKMQ (reference sequence). The CDR3 bases are TGTGCCAGCAGCTTTGAGGGGGATGGCTACACCTTC. Its protein product is CASSFEGDGYTF.

The J gene is TRBJ1-2, the V gene TRBV27; 7 bases are shared with TRBD1. The V and J ends lost 4 bases and 5 bases, in that order; junction bases with no gene match: 10. The CDR3 covers 15 residues. Germline-derived CDR1 and CDR2 are MNHEY and SMNVEV (reference sequence). CDR3 sequence: CASSSTPGTVYGYTF. CDR3 DNA: TGTGCCAGCAGTTCGACCCCCGGGACAGTTTATGGCTACACCTTC.

This chain links TRBV19 with TRBJ2-1, with 9 nucleotides matching TRBD2. This CDR3 region has 15 residues. Germline loops: CDR1 LNHDA, CDR2 SQIVND (reference sequence). V trimming: 3 bases; J trimming: 8 bases; junction bases outside the gene matches: 8. CDR3 residues: CASSIGLAYVHEQFF. In DNA, the CDR3 is TGTGCCAGTAGTATTGGACTAGCGTACGTTCATGAGCAGTTCTTC.

The chain is built from TRBV6-5 and TRBJ2-3, with TRBD1 as a possible D gene (5 bases). Deletions cut 7 bases from V and 2 bases from J, with 13 bases between. This CDR3 contains 14 residues. Germline lookup yields CDR1 MNHEY and CDR2 SVGAGI. CDR3 loop: CASKGPVDTDTQYF. CDR3 bases: TGTGCCAGCAAGGGGCCAGTGGACACAGATACGCAGTATTTT.

This clone is a singleton in its sample. This chain uses TRBV4-1 with TRBJ2-7; D unresolved. This CDR3 contains 15 residues. V lost 1 base, J lost 0 bases, and 10 bases lay in between. Germline lookup yields CDR1 MGHRA and CDR2 YSYEKL. The CDR3 spells CASSQGTPSSYEQYF. In DNA form, the CDR3 reads TGCGCCAGCAGCCAAGGGACCCCGAGCTCCTACGAGCAGTACTTC.

The chain couples TRBV28 to TRBJ1-6; D is unresolved. CDR1 is MDHEN, CDR2 SYDVKM, per germline. The CDR3 runs 12 residues. Trimming took 8 bases from V and 10 from J, leaving 12 bases between them. The CDR3 reads CASSPSSSPLHF. Written as DNA, the CDR3 is TGTGCCAGCTCCCCCAGTAGCTCACCCCTCCACTTT.